What follows are 20 T cell receptor beta chains derived from one specimen sequenced in a study of T-cell memory formation after mild COVID-19. TCRdb independently ran MiXCR on the 5' RACE reads; one entry per CDR3 protein. Of fewer than 350,000 distinct CDR3 sequences in the sample, around 15% were seen once. Sample: PBMCs or a T cell subset sorted from them (not recorded which). These receptors were collected from a man aged 18 to 30 who had mild COVID-19 (a few samples of this study predate the infection). Cell type and time point are not known.

The chain uses TRBV18 and TRBJ1-5, with a tentative D call TRBD1 (5 bases). CDR3 length equals 14 residues. Germline V gives CDR1 KGHSH, CDR2 LQKENI. Trimming removed 3 bases at V and 1 base at J, with 7 bases between. The CDR3 reads CASSPGESNQPQHF. CDR3 in DNA: TGTGCCAGCTCACCGGGGGAGAGCAATCAGCCCCAGCATTTT. The complete variable domain, with remaining parts taken from reference TRBV18 and TRBJ1-5, reads NAGVMQNPRHLVRRRGQEARLRCSPMKGHSHVYWYRQLPEEGLKFMVYLQKENIIDESGMPKERFSAEFPKEGPSILRIQQVVRGDSAAYFCASSPGESNQPQHFGDGTRLSIL.

In this sample, this clonotype turned up many times. The rearrangement links TRBV6-2 or TRBV6-3 to TRBJ2-1; weak D call: TRBD1 (5 bases). Germline CDR1 MNHEY, CDR2 SVGEGT. The V end lost 2 bases, the J end lost 5 bases, and 16 bases lay between the germline ends. The CDR3 has 16 amino acids. This chain's CDR3 is CASSYPTGSQDNEQFF. In nucleotides, the CDR3 is TGTGCCAGCAGTTACCCCACAGGCTCGCAGGACAATGAGCAGTTCTTC.

There are a few counts of this clonotype. The V and J genes are TRBV6-1 and TRBJ2-5, with 16 bases matching TRBD2. This CDR3 has 18 residues. Germline assignment: CDR1 MNHNS and CDR2 SASEGT. V dropped 10 bases and J dropped 2; count of bases not matched to a gene: 13. The CDR3 coding sequence is TGTGCCACCTCGAAGGGACTAGCGGGGGGGCGTGGGCAAGAGACCCAGTACTTC. The encoded protein is CATSKGLAGGRGQETQYF.

This chain links TRBV18 with TRBJ2-3, with 8 bases aligning to TRBD2. This CDR3 comprises 15 residues. The V segment lost 5 bases and the J segment 0 bases; nucleotides outside the gene matches: 4. Per germline, CDR1 KGHSH and CDR2 LQKENI. CDR3: CASSSIAGSTDTQYF. The CDR3 bases are TGTGCCAGCTCATCAATAGCGGGGAGCACAGATACGCAGTATTTT.

The rearrangement uses TRBV7-2 and TRBJ2-3; D gene unclear. V lost 5 bases and J 5 bases, leaving 17 bases between the germline ends. CDR3 size: 15 residues. CDR1 and CDR2 from the germline V gene are SGHTA and FQGNSA. The DNA for the CDR3 is TGTGCCAGCAGCCATAACCCCACGGTCCTAGATACGCAGTATTTT. Translation gives CASSHNPTVLDTQYF.

The V call is TRBV4-1, the J call TRBJ2-2, with D unresolved. V was clipped by 3 bases and J by 7 bases, with 6 bases between them. The germline CDR1 and CDR2 sequences are MGHRA and YSYEKL. The length of the CDR3 is 12 residues. The CDR3 is CASSHRSGELFF. CDR3 sequence (DNA): TGCGCCAGCAGCCATCGTAGCGGGGAGCTGTTTTTT.

This clonotype was seen only once. V usage is TRBV5-1 and J usage is TRBJ2-5, with TRBD1 matching over 8 bases. CDR1 is SGHRS and CDR2 is YFSETQ in the germline V gene. V lost 0 bases to trimming and J lost 4 bases; unmatched junction nucleotides: 5. CDR3 length: 15 residues. The CDR3 protein is CASSLVGRGLETQYF. The CDR3 coding sequence is TGCGCCAGCAGCTTGGTTGGCAGGGGGCTAGAGACCCAGTACTTC.

The rearrangement joins TRBV12-3 or TRBV12-4 to TRBJ1-5, with a possible D match to TRBD1 (5 bases). The CDR3 spans 13 residues. The V and J ends lost 6 bases and 3 bases respectively, with 9 bases between them. The CDR3, as DNA: TGTGCCAGCAGCCGACAGTACAATCAGCCCCAGCATTTT. Translated, it gives CASSRQYNQPQHF.

V is TRBV4-3 and J is TRBJ2-3; D remains ambiguous. Deletions cut 2 bases from V and 1 base from J, with 10 bases between. The CDR3 totals 15 residues. Germline values: CDR1 LGHNA, CDR2 YSLEER. The CDR3 nucleotides are TGCGCCAGCAGCCAAACACTTATAGGCACAGATACGCAGTATTTT. Its translation: CASSQTLIGTDTQYF.

This clonotype was counted only a few times. Sequence at one end of the junction differs from germline and may be a read error. The J gene is TRBJ1-1, the V gene TRBV6-1; the D is unclear. The length of the CDR3 is 14 residues. The germline V gene has CDR1 MNHNS and CDR2 SASEGT. This CDR3 reads CASSEGGGNSEAFF. CDR3 sequence (DNA): TGTGCCAGCAGTGAAGGGGGAGGGAACTCTGAAGCTTTCTTT.

The rearrangement joins TRBV15 to TRBJ1-5; D call uncertain. Trimming removed 0 bases from V and 3 bases from J, with 15 bases in between. Germline V gene lookup returns CDR1 LNHNV and CDR2 YYDKDF (reference sequence). The CDR3 runs to 17 residues. The CDR3 sequence: CATSRDGQVGSNQPQHF. DNA for the CDR3: TGTGCCACCAGCAGAGATGGGCAGGTCGGATCCAATCAGCCCCAGCATTTT.

The chain employs TRBV5-1 and TRBJ1-6; 7 bases fit TRBD1. The CDR3 contains 15 residues. V dropped 4 bases and J dropped 8; count of bases not matched to a gene: 9. Germline lookup yields CDR1 SGHRS and CDR2 YFSETQ. As DNA, the CDR3 is TGCGCCAGCAGCCCCGGGCCAGGGGGGCATTCACCCCTCCACTTT. Its translation: CASSPGPGGHSPLHF. Drawing the rest from reference TRBV5-1 and TRBJ1-6, the complete variable domain is KAGVTQTPRYLIKTRGQQVTLSCSPISGHRSVSWYQQTPGQGLQFLFEYFSETQRNKGNFPGRFSGRQFSNSRSEMNVSTLELGDSALYLCASSPGPGGHSPLHFGNGTRLTVT.

The CDR3: CASSGRMETQYF. The CDR3 DNA reads TGTGCCAGCAGTGGCAGGATGGAGACCCAGTACTTC. The rearrangement joins TRBV2 to TRBJ2-5; no definite D call. Germline CDR1 is SNHLY and CDR2 is FYNNEI. The CDR3 is 12 residues long. The V gene lost 4 bases and the J gene lost 5 bases, with 8 bases spanning the gap.

This clonotype was picked up a small number of times. V usage is TRBV15 and J usage is TRBJ2-1; 7 bases match TRBD2. Germline CDR1 LNHNV, CDR2 YYDKDF (reference sequence). Trimming at V came to 5 bases and at J to 0 bases, leaving 1 base not matched to a gene. The length of the CDR3 is 14 residues. CDR3 sequence (DNA): TGTGCCACCAGCCGCGGGAGCTCCTACAATGAGCAGTTCTTC. Its protein product is CATSRGSSYNEQFF.

This clonotype has only a few counts. The chain links TRBV5-1 to TRBJ1-5, with 7 bases lining up with TRBD1. V dropped 0 bases and J dropped 6; count of bases not matched to a gene: 6. This CDR3 spans 15 amino acids. The germline V gene encodes CDR1 SGHRS and CDR2 YFSETQ. The CDR3 reads CASSLDGRGGQPQHF. The CDR3 coding sequence is TGCGCCAGCAGCTTGGATGGCAGGGGGGGTCAGCCCCAGCATTTT.

This clonotype has just a few counts. J is TRBJ2-5 and V is TRBV3-2; TRBD1, the D gene given by the table, was not confirmed from the DNA. TRBV3-2 is shown as a pseudogene. The CDR3 runs 21 residues. The chain's CDR3 is CASSPGTGGASSGGAAETQYF. The CDR3 bases are TGTGCCAGCAGCCCGGGGACAGGGGGCGCATCTAGCGGGGGGGCCGCGGAGACCCAGTACTTC.

This clonotype came up a few times. The CDR3 region is CSAKQAYGYTF. Written as DNA, the CDR3 is TGCAGTGCTAAACAGGCGTATGGCTACACCTTC. V usage is TRBV20-1 and J usage is TRBJ1-2, with D maybe TRBD1 (5 bases). Per germline, CDR1 DFQATT and CDR2 SNEGSKA (reference sequence). Trimming shortened V by 4 bases and J by 5 bases, and 8 bases separated the two germline ends. The CDR3 has 11 amino acids.

This clonotype occurred a few times. The chain joins TRBV6-5 to TRBJ1-2; D is undetermined. This CDR3 has 13 residues. Per germline, CDR1 MNHEY and CDR2 SVGAGI. The V and J ends lost 0 bases and 8 bases respectively, with 10 bases between them. This CDR3 is CASSYSLAGGYTF. In nucleotides, the CDR3 is TGTGCCAGCAGTTACTCGCTAGCGGGGGGCTACACCTTC.

The sample holds many counts of this clonotype. The V and J genes are TRBV12-3 or TRBV12-4 and TRBJ2-3; 11 bases are shared with TRBD2. The CDR3 runs 15 residues. The J segment lost 8 bases and the V segment lost 3 bases, leaving 7 bases of the junction unmatched. CDR3 protein: CASSFSTSGGGTQYF. As DNA, the CDR3 is TGTGCCAGCAGTTTTAGCACTAGCGGGGGCGGTACGCAGTATTTT.

V is TRBV2 and J is TRBJ2-4, with 10 bases identical to TRBD2. Germline trimming cut 5 bases from V and 2 bases from J; bases unmatched to any gene: 6. The CDR3 is made up of 16 amino acids. Germline assignment: CDR1 SNHLY and CDR2 FYNNEI. As DNA, the CDR3 is TGTGCCAGCAGTATTCTAGCGGGGGCTACCAAAAACATTCAGTACTTC. Its protein is CASSILAGATKNIQYF.